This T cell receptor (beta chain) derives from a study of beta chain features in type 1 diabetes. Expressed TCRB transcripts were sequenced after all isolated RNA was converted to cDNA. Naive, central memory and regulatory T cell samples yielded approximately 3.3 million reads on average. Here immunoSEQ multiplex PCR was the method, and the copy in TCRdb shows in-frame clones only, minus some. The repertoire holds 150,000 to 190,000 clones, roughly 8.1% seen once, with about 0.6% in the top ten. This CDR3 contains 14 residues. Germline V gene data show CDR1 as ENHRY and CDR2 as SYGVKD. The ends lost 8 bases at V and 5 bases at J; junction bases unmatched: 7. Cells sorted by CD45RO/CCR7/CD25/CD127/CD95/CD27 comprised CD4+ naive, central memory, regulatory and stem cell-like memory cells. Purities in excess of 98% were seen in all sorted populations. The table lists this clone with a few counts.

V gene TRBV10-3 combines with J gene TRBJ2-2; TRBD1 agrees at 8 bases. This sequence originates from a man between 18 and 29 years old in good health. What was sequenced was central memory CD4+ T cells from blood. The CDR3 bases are TGTGCCATCGCCGGACAGGGTCGGACCGGGGAGCTGTTTTTT. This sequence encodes CAIAGQGRTGELFF.